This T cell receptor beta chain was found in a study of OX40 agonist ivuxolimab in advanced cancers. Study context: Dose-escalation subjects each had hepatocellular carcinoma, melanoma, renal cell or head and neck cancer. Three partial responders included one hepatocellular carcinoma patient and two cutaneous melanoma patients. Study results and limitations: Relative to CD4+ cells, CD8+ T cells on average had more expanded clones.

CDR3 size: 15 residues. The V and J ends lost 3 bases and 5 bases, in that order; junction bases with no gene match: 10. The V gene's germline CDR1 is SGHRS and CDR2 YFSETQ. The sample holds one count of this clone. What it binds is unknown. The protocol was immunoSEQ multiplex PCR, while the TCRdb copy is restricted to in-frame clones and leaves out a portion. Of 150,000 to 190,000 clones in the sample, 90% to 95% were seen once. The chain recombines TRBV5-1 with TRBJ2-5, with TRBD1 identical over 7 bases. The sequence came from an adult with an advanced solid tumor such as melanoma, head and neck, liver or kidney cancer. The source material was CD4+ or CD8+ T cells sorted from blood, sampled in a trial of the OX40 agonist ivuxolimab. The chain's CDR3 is CASSYSQGKGETQYF. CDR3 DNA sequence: TGCGCCAGCAGCTATTCACAGGGGAAGGGGGAGACCCAGTACTTC. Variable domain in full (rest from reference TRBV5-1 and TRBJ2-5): KAGVTQTPRYLIKTRGQQVTLSCSPISGHRSVSWYQQTPGQGLQFLFEYFSETQRNKGNFPGRFSGRQFSNSRSEMNVSTLELGDSALYLCASSYSQGKGETQYFGPGTRLLVL.